This entry features one TCR beta chain sequence. The record originates from a study of blood T cell repertoires in COVID-19. Across the whole study: The samples span acute and convalescent COVID-19 from the United States, Italy and Spain. PBMCs, B-cell-depleted T cells, or T cells were the source of the cDNA or gDNA that made up the material.

Study processing details: Amplified reference gene primers provided the basis for estimating nucleated cell counts. The table came from immunoSEQ multiplex PCR; TCRdb's copy has only in-frame clones and leaves some out. V and J calls and clone size are as listed in that table; D and trimming were resolved from the DNA. The sample consists of hundreds of thousands of clones, about 89% of them appearing once. CDR1 and CDR2 from the germline V gene are MDHEN and SYDVKM. The ends lost 3 bases at V and 4 bases at J; junction bases unmatched: 4. The CDR3 spans 16 residues. This TCR came from a man aged 35 to 55 with acute or convalescent COVID-19. The chain has TRBV28 and TRBJ2-1; 12 bases are a match to TRBD2. Material for sequencing was peripheral blood. The CDR3 protein is CASSFTSGRSYNEQFF. In nucleotides, the CDR3 is TGTGCCAGCAGTTTTACTAGCGGGAGGTCGTACAATGAGCAGTTCTTC. The variable domain in full, completed from reference TRBV28 and TRBJ2-1, reads DVKVTQSSRYLVKRTGEKVFLECVQDMDHENMFWYRQDPGLGLRLIYFSYDVKMKEKGDIPEGYSVSREKKERFSLILESASTNQTSMYLCASSFTSGRSYNEQFFGPGTRLTVL.